The sequence of this T cell receptor (beta chain) was determined in a study of T-cell reconstitution after alpha-beta-depleted transplantation in children. Unique molecular identifiers were incorporated when the TCRbeta library was constructed. MiXCR, run by TCRdb on the PCR reads, gives a single entry per CDR3 protein. The sample has about 830,000 distinct CDR3 sequences, 16% seen once; the top ten hold around 4.5%. CDR1 is SGHVS and CDR2 is FQNEAQ in the germline V gene. The CDR3 extends over 11 amino acids. V is TRBV7-8 and J is TRBJ2-3, with TRBD2 matching over 9 bases. The source material was PBMCs, mostly from graft donor cells, sampled 360 days after TCRalphabeta/CD19-depleted stem cell transplant. This TCR was recovered from a male patient between 10 and 17 years old who had a stem cell transplant for acute lymphoblastic leukemia, so the T cells may come from the graft donor. Written as DNA, the CDR3 is TGTTCTAGCGGGATCCCAGATACGCAGTATTTT. Amino acid sequence: CSSGIPDTQYF.